Below are 22 T cell receptor beta chains sequenced from a single sample in a study of T cell changes during pregnancy in multiple sclerosis. Produced via immunoSEQ multiplex PCR; TCRdb's table is partial and in-frame only. The table includes about 75,000 clones, about 89% detected once. The specimen comprised CD4+ T cells from peripheral blood mononuclear cells, sampled before pregnancy. These receptors were collected from a female donor with multiple sclerosis, enrolled in a pregnancy study.

The chain uses TRBV18 and TRBJ2-7; TRBD2 might be the D (6 bases). The CDR3 totals 15 residues. Germline V gene lookup returns CDR1 KGHSH and CDR2 LQKENI. Between the trimmed V and J ends, which lost 3 bases and 4 bases, there was a span of 16 bases. CDR3 nucleotide sequence: TGTGCCAGCTCACCGACACTGGGGGGATTTTACGAGCAGTACTTC. Translating it yields CASSPTLGGFYEQYF.

This sequence joins TRBV28 and TRBJ2-7, with 8 bases aligning to TRBD1. This CDR3 is built from 12 residues. V trimming: 6 bases; J trimming: 6 bases; junction bases outside the gene matches: 4. From germline, CDR1 is MDHEN and CDR2 SYDVKM. CDR3 sequence (DNA): TGTGCCAGCAGCGGGACAGGCGTCGAGCAGTACTTC. It specifies CASSGTGVEQYF.

This clone turned up a few times. The chain carries TRBV30 and TRBJ1-2; a possible D gene is TRBD1 (6 bases). CDR3 length: 14 residues. V was pared by 1 base and J by 2 bases, with 11 bases between. Germline V gives CDR1 GTSNPN, CDR2 SVGIG (reference sequence). CDR3 sequence: CAWSEGQGNYGYTF. CDR3 sequence (DNA): TGTGCCTGGAGTGAAGGGCAGGGGAACTATGGCTACACCTTC.

V and J are TRBV18 and TRBJ2-7; D gene uncertain. CDR1 KGHSH and CDR2 LQKENI come from the germline V gene. V lost 4 bases and J 2 bases, leaving 9 bases between the germline ends. The CDR3 runs 13 residues. This CDR3 is CASSLKQTYEQYF. The CDR3 DNA sequence: TGTGCCAGCTCACTCAAACAGACCTACGAGCAGTACTTC.

The chain recombines TRBV14 with TRBJ1-1, with 9 nucleotides matching TRBD1. Trimming took 6 bases from V and 6 from J; bases not matched to a gene: 5. Germline V gene sequence: CDR1 SGHDN, CDR2 FVKESK. CDR3 size: 13 residues. CDR3 sequence: CASRGQGSAEAFF. In nucleotides, the CDR3 is TGTGCCAGCAGGGGACAGGGTTCCGCTGAAGCTTTCTTT. Supplemented by reference TRBV14 and TRBJ1-1, the full variable domain reads EAGVTQFPSHSVIEKGQTVTLRCDPISGHDNLYWYRRVMGKEIKFLLHFVKESKQDESGMPNNRFLAERTGGTYSTLKVQPAELEDSGVYFCASRGQGSAEAFFGQGTRLTVV.

The rearrangement links TRBV4-3 to TRBJ2-5; TRBD2 aligns across 11 bases. There are 16 residues in the CDR3. The junction had 5 bases not matched to a gene; V was cut back by 0 bases and J by 5 bases. Looked up from germline, CDR1 is LGHNA and CDR2 is YSLEER. The CDR3 bases are TGCGCCAGCAGCCAAGATCTAGCGGGGGGAAGGGAGACCCAGTACTTC. Protein sequence: CASSQDLAGGRETQYF.

This clone was counted a few times. CDR3 DNA: TGTGCCAGCAGTGCCGCTGGACAGGGGAACTATGGCTACACCTTC. Translating it yields CASSAAGQGNYGYTF. The V and J genes are TRBV6-1 and TRBJ1-2; 9 positions agree with TRBD1. This CDR3 contains 15 residues. The ends lost 4 bases at V and 2 bases at J; junction bases unmatched: 5. CDR1 and CDR2 (germline): MNHNS, SASEGT.

This chain links TRBV7-9 with TRBJ2-2, with D possibly matching TRBD2 (5 bases). The germline gives CDR1 SEHNR, CDR2 FQNEAQ (reference sequence). The CDR3 totals 17 residues. The V gene lost 5 bases and the J gene lost 0 bases, with 16 bases spanning the gap. CDR3 sequence: CASSPRRRETNTGELFF. The DNA for the CDR3 is TGTGCCAGCAGCCCCCGGCGTAGGGAGACGAACACCGGGGAGCTGTTTTTT.

This clone was counted a few times. The chain combines TRBV25-1 with TRBJ1-6; tentatively, D is TRBD1 (6 bases). V lost 4 bases, J lost 8 bases, and 12 bases lay in between. The length of the CDR3 is 14 residues. The germline CDR1 and CDR2 sequences are MGHDK and SYGVNS. DNA for the CDR3: TGTGCCAGCAGTGCCCCAGGGGATTATTCACCCCTCCACTTT. It codes for CASSAPGDYSPLHF.

The rearrangement links TRBV2 to TRBJ2-2; D gene uncertain. V was clipped by 2 bases and J by 6 bases, with 7 bases between them. Germline loops: CDR1 SNHLY, CDR2 FYNNEI. The CDR3 is 13 amino acids. The CDR3 DNA reads TGTGCCAGCAGTGAACTGTTATCCGGGGAGCTGTTTTTT. It yields the protein CASSELLSGELFF. Full variable domain (remainder filled in from reference TRBV2 and TRBJ2-2): EPEVTQTPSHQVTQMGQEVILRCVPISNHLYFYWYRQILGQKVEFLVSFYNNEISEKSEIFDDQFSVERPDGSNFTLKIRSTKLEDSAMYFCASSELLSGELFFGEGSRLTVL.

V gene TRBV7-2 combines with J gene TRBJ2-3; 11 nucleotides match TRBD2. Germline CDR1 SGHTA, CDR2 FQGNSA. Unmatched junction bases numbered 8, after V lost 4 bases and J lost 2 bases. The CDR3 contains 17 residues. CDR3 nucleotide sequence: TGTGCCAGCAGCTCAAGGGGACTAGCGGAGTACACAGATACGCAGTATTTT. It yields the protein CASSSRGLAEYTDTQYF.

The rearrangement uses TRBV18 and TRBJ1-1, with D uncertain. CDR1 KGHSH and CDR2 LQKENI come from the germline V gene. V gave up 2 bases and J gave up 3 bases, with 7 bases separating them. This CDR3 spans 13 amino acids. The CDR3 coding sequence is TGTGCCAGCTCACCAAATTTAGACACTGAAGCTTTCTTT. Protein sequence: CASSPNLDTEAFF.

CDR3 sequence reads: CASKLAGGPRNEQFF. CDR3 nucleotide sequence: TGTGCCAGCAAGCTAGCGGGGGGGCCAAGGAATGAGCAGTTCTTC. This chain joins TRBV7-3 and TRBJ2-1, with 12 bases matching TRBD2. Germline-derived CDR1 and CDR2 are SGHTA and FQGTGA. The CDR3 is made up of 15 amino acids. The V gene end was trimmed by 7 bases and the J gene end by 7 bases; junction bases not matched to a gene: 8. The full variable domain, in which reference TRBV7-3 and TRBJ2-1 provide the parts outside the CDR3, is GAGVSQTPSNKVTEKGKYVELRCDPISGHTALYWYRQSLGQGPEFLIYFQGTGAADDSGLPNDRFFAVRPEGSVSTLKIQRTERGDSAVYLCASKLAGGPRNEQFFGPGTRLTVL.

This rearrangement joins TRBV18 to TRBJ2-4; TRBD2 matches 7 bases. Germline V gene sequence: CDR1 KGHSH, CDR2 LQKENI. J gave up 7 bases and V 2 bases, and 5 bases lay outside the gene matches. The CDR3 consists of 14 residues. CDR3 bases: TGTGCCAGCTCACCAAGCGGGGAGGGGAACATTCAGTACTTC. Translated, it gives CASSPSGEGNIQYF.

This chain uses TRBV11-2 with TRBJ2-1; perhaps TRBD1 as D (5 bases). CDR1 is SGHAT and CDR2 is FQNNGV in the germline V gene. The CDR3 is made up of 15 amino acids. Deletions cut 5 bases from V and 2 bases from J, with 13 bases between. The CDR3 protein is CASSPRVLPYNEQFF. Here the CDR3 DNA reads TGTGCCAGCAGCCCCAGGGTTCTCCCCTACAATGAGCAGTTCTTC.

This clone was picked up one time. This chain uses TRBV6-1 with TRBJ1-2; 7 bases map to TRBD1. Germline V CDR1 and CDR2: MNHNS, SASEGT. After removal of 9 bases from V and 0 bases from J, the junction contained 7 bases not matched to a gene. This CDR3 contains 14 residues. Here the CDR3 reads CASVTGDPNYGYTF. CDR3 nucleotides: TGTGCCAGTGTAACAGGGGATCCTAACTATGGCTACACCTTC.

The chain joins TRBV28 to TRBJ1-3; D is possibly TRBD1 (5 bases). The CDR3 runs 13 residues. Germline assignment: CDR1 MDHEN and CDR2 SYDVKM. Trimming removed 5 bases from V and 6 bases from J, with 11 bases in between. For the CDR3, the DNA is TGTGCCAGCAGTCCCGGACATACAAACACCATATATTTT. The encoded protein is CASSPGHTNTIYF.

V gene TRBV9 combines with J gene TRBJ2-5, with 12 bases lining up with TRBD2. The germline V gene encodes CDR1 SGDLS and CDR2 YYNGEE. V shed 4 bases and J 2 bases; nucleotides not matched to a gene: 6. There are 16 residues in the CDR3. CDR3 sequence: CASSNSLAGGQETQYF. The CDR3 nucleotides read TGTGCCAGCAGCAACTCTCTAGCGGGAGGGCAAGAGACCCAGTACTTC.

This chain connects TRBV5-1 to TRBJ2-7; 8 positions agree with TRBD2. The CDR3 totals 15 residues. Losses at the gene ends were 2 bases for V and 3 bases for J; bases not matched to a gene: 7. Germline V gene sequence: CDR1 SGHRS, CDR2 YFSETQ. DNA for the CDR3: TGCGCCAGCAGCTTTCTAGCGGGCCGAAACTACGAGCAGTACTTC. It yields the protein CASSFLAGRNYEQYF.

This chain uses TRBV25-1 with TRBJ2-3, with D possibly matching TRBD2 (7 bases). CDR3 length: 15 residues. The germline V gene has CDR1 MGHDK and CDR2 SYGVNS. Between the trimmed V and J ends, which lost 1 base and 8 bases, there was a span of 16 bases. CDR3 protein: CASSESRGGLSTQYF. The CDR3 DNA reads as TGTGCCAGCAGTGAATCGAGGGGGGGCCTCTCTACGCAGTATTTT. Full variable domain (remainder filled in from reference TRBV25-1 and TRBJ2-3): EADIYQTPRYLVIGTGKKITLECSQTMGHDKMYWYQQDPGMELHLIHYSYGVNSTEKGDLSSESTVSRIRTEHFPLTLESARPSHTSQYLCASSESRGGLSTQYFGPGTRLTVL.

The genes are TRBV5-1 and TRBJ1-1; no definite D call. V gave up 1 base and J gave up 1 base, with 8 bases separating them. Germline assignment: CDR1 SGHRS and CDR2 YFSETQ. The CDR3 is 14 amino acids. CDR3 sequence (DNA): TGCGCCAGCAGCTTGTCCAGTGGGAACACTGAAGCTTTCTTT. Its protein product is CASSLSSGNTEAFF.

This clone has a single count. The CDR3 is CASTRLAEYFEQYF. DNA for the CDR3: TGTGCCAGCACTAGACTAGCGGAGTATTTCGAGCAGTACTTC. The J gene is TRBJ2-7, the V gene TRBV6-1; 9 bases map to TRBD2. The V and J ends lost 7 bases and 6 bases, in that order; junction bases with no gene match: 10. This CDR3 is 14 amino acids long. Germline-derived CDR1 and CDR2 are MNHNS and SASEGT.